This T cell receptor beta chain was captured in a study of blood T cell repertoires in COVID-19. V lost 1 base to trimming and J lost 4 bases; unmatched junction nucleotides: 6. From germline, CDR1 is SGHDN and CDR2 FVKESK. This CDR3 comprises 16 residues. Study processing details: Reference gene primer amplification in the assay estimated nucleated cell counts. The data were produced by immunoSEQ multiplex PCR, yet TCRdb's version contains in-frame clones alone and is incomplete. The D gene and trimming were derived from the DNA, and the V and J assignments and clone size from that table. The sample has tens of thousands of clones, over 75% seen once; the top ten hold about a sixth.

V and J are TRBV14 and TRBJ2-3; TRBD2 agrees at 9 bases. The sequence derives from a human donor with active COVID-19. The donor label of this sample is uncertain. The sequencing input was peripheral blood. The CDR3: CASSQGASGEADTQYF. The CDR3 region has the DNA TGTGCCAGCAGCCAAGGGGCTAGCGGGGAAGCAGATACGCAGTATTTT.